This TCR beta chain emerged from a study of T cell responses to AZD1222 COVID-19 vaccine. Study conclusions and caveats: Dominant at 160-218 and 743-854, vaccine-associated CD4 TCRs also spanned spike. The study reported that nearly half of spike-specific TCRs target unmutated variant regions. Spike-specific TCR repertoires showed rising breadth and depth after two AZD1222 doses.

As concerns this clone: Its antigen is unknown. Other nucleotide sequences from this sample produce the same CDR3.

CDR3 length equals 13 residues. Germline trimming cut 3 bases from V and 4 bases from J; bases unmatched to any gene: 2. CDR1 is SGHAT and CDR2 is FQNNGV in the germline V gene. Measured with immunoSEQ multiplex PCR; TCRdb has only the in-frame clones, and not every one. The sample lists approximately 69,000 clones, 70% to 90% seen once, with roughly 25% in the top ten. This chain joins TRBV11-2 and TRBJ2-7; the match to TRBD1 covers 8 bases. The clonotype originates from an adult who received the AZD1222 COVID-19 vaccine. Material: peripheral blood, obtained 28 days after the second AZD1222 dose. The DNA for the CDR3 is TGTGCCAGCAGCTTCGGGACAGGATACGAGCAGTACTTC. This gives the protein CASSFGTGYEQYF.